The T cell receptor (beta chain) under discussion was sequenced for a study of T cells expressing NK-cell markers. Study in general: Sorted CD3+CD56+NKG2C+, CD3+CD56+NKG2C- and CD3+CD56-NKG2C+ T cells provided the TCR beta repertoires.

From germline, CDR1 is LGHDT and CDR2 YNNKEL (reference sequence). The CDR3 covers 17 residues. Worth noting for this clonotype: Its target is unknown.

TCRdb re-analyzed the 5' RACE reads; it lists each CDR3 protein once, without DNA. This sample's table has roughly 450,000 distinct CDR3 sequences. The study's findings and limits: One observes that, in a few donors, these clonotypes were also the leading ones within the CD3+CD56-NKG2C+ fraction.

The material sequenced was blood T cells: a sorted CD56 or NKG2C T cell subset, CD4+ or CD8+ T cells, or bulk PBMC T cells (not recorded which). The TCR sequence derives from a woman between 45 and 60 years old in good health. The chain carries TRBV3-1 and TRBJ2-3; TCRdb names TRBD2, which stays unverified in the absence of DNA. CDR3 protein: CASSHRLAGLGGDTQYF.